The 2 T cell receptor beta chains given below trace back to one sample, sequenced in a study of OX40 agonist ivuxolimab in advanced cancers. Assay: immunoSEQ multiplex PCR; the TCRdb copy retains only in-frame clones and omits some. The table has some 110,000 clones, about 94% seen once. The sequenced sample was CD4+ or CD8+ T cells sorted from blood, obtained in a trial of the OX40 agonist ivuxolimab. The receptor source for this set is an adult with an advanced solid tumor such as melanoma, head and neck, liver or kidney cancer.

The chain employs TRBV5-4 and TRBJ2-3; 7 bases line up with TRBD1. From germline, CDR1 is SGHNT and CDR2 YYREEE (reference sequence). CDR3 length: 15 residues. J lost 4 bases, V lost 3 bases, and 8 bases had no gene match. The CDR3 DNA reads TGTGCCAGCAGCTCCCCCGACAGGGTTCCAGATACGCAGTATTTT. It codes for CASSSPDRVPDTQYF.

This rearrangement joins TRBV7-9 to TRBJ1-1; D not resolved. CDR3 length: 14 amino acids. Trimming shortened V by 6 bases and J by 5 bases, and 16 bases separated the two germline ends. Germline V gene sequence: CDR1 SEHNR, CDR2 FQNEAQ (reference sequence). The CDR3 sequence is CASRSRVKMTEAFF. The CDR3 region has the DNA TGTGCCAGCAGGTCCAGAGTGAAGATGACTGAAGCTTTCTTT.